This TCR beta chain was obtained from a study of CXCR3-negative and CXCR3-positive naive CD8 T cells. Study-wide context: For each library, about 1.5 +/- 0.3 million TRB reads were obtained, 120 million to 150 million in total.

The authors made the TRB cDNA libraries by 5' RACE using UMI labels. From the 5' RACE reads, TCRdb lists one entry per CDR3 protein and no DNA. Its table lists over 35,000 distinct CDR3 sequences. This CDR3 region has 16 residues. CDR1 is DFQATT and CDR2 is SNEGSKA in the germline V gene (reference sequence). As for this clonotype: Its antigen is currently unknown.

Regarding the study as a whole: Against CXCR3-negative naive cells, CXCR3-positive naive cells showed more hydrophobic TRB CDR3s. CXCR3 levels fell partly with cryopreservation; most assays relied on fresh PBMCs. The study found that naive CXCR3-negative and CXCR3-positive cells shared TRBV-TRBJ usage, while memory cells differed.

Sequencing was done on a sample of naive CXCR3- CD8+ T cells from blood. Subset reported: CD45RO-CCR7+CD27+CD95- naive CD8+ T cells lacking CXCR3 (TNR3-). The TCR was taken from a human donor in good health. Some clones in this sample may be carry-over from other donors' samples. The chain links TRBV20-1 to TRBJ2-3; TCRdb's D call of TRBD1 is untestable without DNA. CDR3 in amino acids: CSARDFAGEVWDTQYF.